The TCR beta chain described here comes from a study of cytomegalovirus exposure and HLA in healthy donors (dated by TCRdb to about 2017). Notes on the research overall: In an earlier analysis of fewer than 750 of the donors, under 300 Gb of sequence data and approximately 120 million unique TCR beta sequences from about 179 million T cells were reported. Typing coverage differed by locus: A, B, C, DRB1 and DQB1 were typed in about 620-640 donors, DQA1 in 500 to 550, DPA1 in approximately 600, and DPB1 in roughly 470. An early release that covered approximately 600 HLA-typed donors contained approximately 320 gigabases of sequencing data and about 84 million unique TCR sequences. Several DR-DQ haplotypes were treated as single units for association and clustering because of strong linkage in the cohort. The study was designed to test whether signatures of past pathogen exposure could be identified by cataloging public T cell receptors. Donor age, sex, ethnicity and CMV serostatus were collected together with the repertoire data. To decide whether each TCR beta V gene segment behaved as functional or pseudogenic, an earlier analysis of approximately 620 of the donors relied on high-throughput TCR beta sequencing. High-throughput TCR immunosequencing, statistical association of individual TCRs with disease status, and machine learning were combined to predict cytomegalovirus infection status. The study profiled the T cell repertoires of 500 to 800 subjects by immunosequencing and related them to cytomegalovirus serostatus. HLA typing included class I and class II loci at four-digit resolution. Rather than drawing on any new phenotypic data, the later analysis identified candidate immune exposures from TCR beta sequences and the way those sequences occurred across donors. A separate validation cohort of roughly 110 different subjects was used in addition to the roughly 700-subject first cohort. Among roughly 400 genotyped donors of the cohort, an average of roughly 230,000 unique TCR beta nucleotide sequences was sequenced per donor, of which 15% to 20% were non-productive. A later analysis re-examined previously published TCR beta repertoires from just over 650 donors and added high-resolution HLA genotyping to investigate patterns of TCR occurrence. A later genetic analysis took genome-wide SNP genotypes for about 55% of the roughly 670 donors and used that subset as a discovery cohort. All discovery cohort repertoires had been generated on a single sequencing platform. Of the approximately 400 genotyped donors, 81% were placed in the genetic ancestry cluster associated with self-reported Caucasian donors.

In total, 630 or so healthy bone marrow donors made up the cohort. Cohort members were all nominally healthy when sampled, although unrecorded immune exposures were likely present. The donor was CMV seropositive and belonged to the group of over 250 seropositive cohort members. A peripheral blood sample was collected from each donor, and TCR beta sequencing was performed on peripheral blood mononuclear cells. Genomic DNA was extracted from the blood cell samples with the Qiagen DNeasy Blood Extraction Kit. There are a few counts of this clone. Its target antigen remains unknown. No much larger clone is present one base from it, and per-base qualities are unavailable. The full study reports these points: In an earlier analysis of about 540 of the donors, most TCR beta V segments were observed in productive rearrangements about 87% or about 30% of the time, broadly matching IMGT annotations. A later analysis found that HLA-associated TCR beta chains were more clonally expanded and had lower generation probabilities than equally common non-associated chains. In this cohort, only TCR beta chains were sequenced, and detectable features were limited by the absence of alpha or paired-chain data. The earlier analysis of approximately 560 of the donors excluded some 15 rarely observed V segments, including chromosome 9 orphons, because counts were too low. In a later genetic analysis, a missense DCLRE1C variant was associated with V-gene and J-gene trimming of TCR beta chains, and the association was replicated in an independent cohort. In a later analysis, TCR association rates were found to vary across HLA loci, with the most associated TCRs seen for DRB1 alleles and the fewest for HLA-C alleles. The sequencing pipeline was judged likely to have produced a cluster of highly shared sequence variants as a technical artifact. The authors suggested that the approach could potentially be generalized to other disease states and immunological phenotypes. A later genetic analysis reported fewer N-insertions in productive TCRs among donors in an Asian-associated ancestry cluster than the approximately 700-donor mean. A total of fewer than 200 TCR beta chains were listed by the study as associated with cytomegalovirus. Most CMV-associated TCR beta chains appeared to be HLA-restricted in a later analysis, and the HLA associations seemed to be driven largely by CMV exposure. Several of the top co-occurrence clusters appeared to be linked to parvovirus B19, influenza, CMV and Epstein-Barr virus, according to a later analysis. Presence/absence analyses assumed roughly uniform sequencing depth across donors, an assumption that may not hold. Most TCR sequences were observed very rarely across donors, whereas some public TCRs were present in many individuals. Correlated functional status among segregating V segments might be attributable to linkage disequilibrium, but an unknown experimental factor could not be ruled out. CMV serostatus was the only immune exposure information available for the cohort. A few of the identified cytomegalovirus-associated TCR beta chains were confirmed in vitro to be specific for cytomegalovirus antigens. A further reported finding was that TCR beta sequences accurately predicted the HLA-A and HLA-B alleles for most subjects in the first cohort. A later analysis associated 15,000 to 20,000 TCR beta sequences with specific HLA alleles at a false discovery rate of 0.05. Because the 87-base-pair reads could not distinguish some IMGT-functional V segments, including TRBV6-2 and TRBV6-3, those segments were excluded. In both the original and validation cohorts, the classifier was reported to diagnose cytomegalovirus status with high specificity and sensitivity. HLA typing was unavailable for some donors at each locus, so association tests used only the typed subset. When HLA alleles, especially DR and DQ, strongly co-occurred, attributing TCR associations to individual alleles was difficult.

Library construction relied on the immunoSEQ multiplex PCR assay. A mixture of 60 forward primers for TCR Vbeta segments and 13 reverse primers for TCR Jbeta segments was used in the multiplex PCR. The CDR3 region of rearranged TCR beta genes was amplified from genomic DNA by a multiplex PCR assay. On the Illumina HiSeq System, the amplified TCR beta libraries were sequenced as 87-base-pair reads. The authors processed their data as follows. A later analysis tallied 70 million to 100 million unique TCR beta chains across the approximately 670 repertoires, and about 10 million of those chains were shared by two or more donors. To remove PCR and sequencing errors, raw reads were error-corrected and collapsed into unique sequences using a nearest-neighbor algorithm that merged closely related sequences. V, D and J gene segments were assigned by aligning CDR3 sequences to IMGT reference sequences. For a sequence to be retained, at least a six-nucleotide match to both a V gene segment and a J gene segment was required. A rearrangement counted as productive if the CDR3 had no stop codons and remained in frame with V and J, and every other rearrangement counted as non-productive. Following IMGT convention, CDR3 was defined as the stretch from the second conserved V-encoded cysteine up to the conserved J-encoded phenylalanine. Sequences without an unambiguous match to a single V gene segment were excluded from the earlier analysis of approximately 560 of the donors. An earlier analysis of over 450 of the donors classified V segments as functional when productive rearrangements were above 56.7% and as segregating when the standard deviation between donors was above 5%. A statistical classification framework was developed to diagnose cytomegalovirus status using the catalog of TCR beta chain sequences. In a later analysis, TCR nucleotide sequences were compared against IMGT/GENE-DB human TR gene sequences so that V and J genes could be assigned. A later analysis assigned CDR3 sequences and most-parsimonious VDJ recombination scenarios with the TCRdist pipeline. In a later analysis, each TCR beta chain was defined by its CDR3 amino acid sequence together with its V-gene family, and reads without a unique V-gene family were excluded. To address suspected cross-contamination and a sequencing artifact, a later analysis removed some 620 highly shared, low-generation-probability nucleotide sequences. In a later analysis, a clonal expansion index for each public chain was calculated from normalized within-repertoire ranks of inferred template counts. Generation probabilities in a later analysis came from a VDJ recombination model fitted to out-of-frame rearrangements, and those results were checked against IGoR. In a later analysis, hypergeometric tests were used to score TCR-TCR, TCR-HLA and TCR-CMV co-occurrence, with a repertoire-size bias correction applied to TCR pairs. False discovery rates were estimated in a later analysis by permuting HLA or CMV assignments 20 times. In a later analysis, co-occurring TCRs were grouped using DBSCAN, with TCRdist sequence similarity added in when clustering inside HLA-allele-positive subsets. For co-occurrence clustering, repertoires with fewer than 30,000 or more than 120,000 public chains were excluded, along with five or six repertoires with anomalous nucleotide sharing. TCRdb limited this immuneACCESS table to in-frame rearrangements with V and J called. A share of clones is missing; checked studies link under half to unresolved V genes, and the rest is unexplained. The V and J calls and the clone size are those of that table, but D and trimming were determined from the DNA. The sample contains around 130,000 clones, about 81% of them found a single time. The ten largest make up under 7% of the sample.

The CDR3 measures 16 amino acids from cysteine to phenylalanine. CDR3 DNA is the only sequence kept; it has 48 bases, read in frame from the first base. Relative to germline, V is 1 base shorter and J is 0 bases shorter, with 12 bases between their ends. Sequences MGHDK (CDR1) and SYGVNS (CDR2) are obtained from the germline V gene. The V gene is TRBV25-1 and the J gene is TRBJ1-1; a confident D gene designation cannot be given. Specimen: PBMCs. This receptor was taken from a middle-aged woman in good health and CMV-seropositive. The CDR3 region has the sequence CASSESGNSLNTEAFF. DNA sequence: TGTGCCAGCAGTGAATCGGGAAACAGTTTGAACACTGAAGCTTTCTTT.